A selection of T cell receptor beta chains follows, all from one sample in a study of Ad26.COV2.S vaccination and SARS-CoV-2 variants. Sequencing was performed with immunoSEQ multiplex PCR; in TCRdb, only in-frame clones are kept and a portion is missing. Of roughly 700,000 clones listed, about 89% are singletons. Material: peripheral blood, obtained in a trial of Ad26.COV2.S vaccine versus placebo. The receptors were gathered from a person between 18 and 59 years old who received the Ad26.COV2.S COVID-19 vaccine or a placebo. Both conserved end residues are part of each CDR3. A D gene is named only where the DNA matches it firmly. Clone size, where shown, is once, few, many, or a class for clones that have expanded.

j_gene	v_gene	d_gene	len	abundance	CDR3aa	CDR3nt
TRBJ2-7	TRBV27	-	12	-	CASMGLGVEQYF	TGTGCCAGCATGGGGTTAGGGGTCGAGCAGTACTTC
TRBJ2-6	TRBV10-3	-	17	-	CANPGRRMDSGANVLTF	TGTGCCAACCCGGGACGGAGGATGGACTCTGGGGCCAACGTCCTGACTTTC
TRBJ1-1	TRBV5-1	TRBD1	16	once	CASSLMTGGRSTEAFF	TGCGCCAGCAGCTTGATGACAGGGGGCAGGAGCACTGAAGCTTTCTTT
TRBJ2-5	TRBV7-8	-	13	-	CASSPRHQETQYF	TGTGCCAGCAGCCCACGGCACCAAGAGACCCAGTACTTC
TRBJ1-2	TRBV6-2/TRBV6-3	TRBD1	15	-	CASSPGTGGRGGYTF	TGTGCCAGCAGTCCAGGGACAGGGGGAAGAGGAGGCTACACCTTC
TRBJ1-5	TRBV3-1/TRBV3-2	-	12	-	CASSQQNQPQHF	TGTGCCAGCAGCCAACAAAATCAGCCCCAGCATTTT
TRBJ2-7	TRBV6-2/TRBV6-3	-	13	-	CASSYGPLGEQYF	TGTGCCAGCAGTTACGGCCCACTTGGCGAGCAGTACTTC
TRBJ1-5	TRBV10-3	-	13	-	CAIAVGSNQPQHF	TGTGCCATCGCGGTCGGGAGCAATCAGCCCCAGCATTTT
TRBJ2-3	TRBV5-1	TRBD2	16	-	CASSFSSGASTDTQYF	TGCGCCAGCAGCTTCTCTAGCGGGGCTAGCACAGATACGCAGTATTTT
TRBJ1-2	TRBV30	-	13	-	CAWSGELLNGYTF	TGTGCCTGGAGTGGGGAACTTTTAAATGGCTACACCTTC
TRBJ1-3	TRBV7-6	TRBD1	14	once	CASSLGTGGDTIYF	TGTGCCAGCAGCTTAGGGACAGGGGGAGACACCATATATTTT
TRBJ2-7	TRBV3-1/TRBV3-2	TRBD1	15	-	CASSRVRGLGNEQYF	TGTGCCAGCAGCCGAGTGAGGGGGCTTGGGAACGAGCAGTACTTC
TRBJ2-6	TRBV5-1	-	15	-	CASSLTSSGANVLTF	TGCGCCAGCAGCTTGACAAGCTCTGGGGCCAACGTCCTGACTTTC
TRBJ2-7	TRBV18	-	14	-	CASSPFETTYEQYF	TGTGCCAGCTCACCCTTCGAGACGACCTACGAGCAGTACTTC
TRBJ2-2	TRBV5-1	-	14	-	CASSQTGGTGELFF	TGCGCCAGCAGCCAGACAGGTGGAACCGGGGAGCTGTTTTTT
TRBJ1-1	TRBV24-1	-	13	-	CATSAGKGAEAFF	TGTGCCACCAGTGCAGGGAAAGGGGCTGAAGCTTTCTTT
TRBJ2-7	TRBV6-5	TRBD1	13	-	CASSRTGINEQYF	TGTGCCAGCAGTCGGACAGGGATAAACGAGCAGTACTTC
TRBJ2-7	TRBV6-5	TRBD1	15	-	CASSYSPVTGLEQYF	TGTGCCAGCAGTTACTCGCCGGTGACAGGGTTAGAGCAGTACTTC
TRBJ2-7	TRBV7-2	-	14	-	CASTDHPLTYEQYF	TGTGCCAGCACCGACCACCCCCTAACCTACGAGCAGTACTTC
TRBJ1-4	TRBV4-3	-	17	once	CASSQEGWGSRGEKLFF	TGCGCCAGCAGCCAAGAGGGTTGGGGTTCCCGTGGTGAAAAACTGTTTTTT
TRBJ1-5	TRBV21-1	-	19	-	CASSKVGGAGAPSNQPQHF	TGTGCCAGCAGCAAAGTGGGAGGGGCGGGCGCCCCAAGCAATCAGCCCCAGCATTTT
TRBJ1-1	TRBV2	TRBD1	13	-	CASGGQGSTEAFF	TGTGCCAGCGGAGGACAGGGATCGACTGAAGCTTTCTTT
TRBJ1-3	TRBV6-5	-	12	-	CATAGTKHTIYF	TGTGCCACGGCCGGGACAAAGCACACCATATATTTT
TRBJ2-1	TRBV11-3	-	13	-	CASSARLGNEQFF	TGTGCCAGCAGCGCAAGGCTGGGAAATGAGCAGTTCTTC
TRBJ2-5	TRBV9	TRBD1	14	-	CASSQTGFQETQYF	TGTGCCAGCAGCCAGACAGGGTTCCAAGAGACCCAGTACTTC
TRBJ2-3	TRBV7-9	-	15	-	CASSLVTGAGDTQYF	TGTGCCAGCAGCTTAGTTACGGGGGCGGGAGATACGCAGTATTTT
TRBJ1-5	TRBV18	TRBD1	13	-	CASSQTGDQPQHF	TGTGCCAGCTCACAGACAGGGGATCAGCCCCAGCATTTT
TRBJ2-3	TRBV4-3	-	16	-	CASSQDFALATDTQYF	TGCGCCAGCAGCCAAGATTTTGCGCTTGCAACAGATACGCAGTATTTT
TRBJ2-1	TRBV5-4	TRBD2	15	once	CASSFGLAGTLEQFF	TGTGCCAGCAGTTTCGGACTAGCGGGAACCCTTGAGCAGTTCTTC
TRBJ1-1	TRBV5-6	-	16	-	CASSLGRDQFLYEAFF	TGTGCCAGCAGCTTGGGTCGGGATCAGTTCTTATATGAAGCTTTCTTT
TRBJ2-2	TRBV3-1/TRBV3-2	-	15	-	CASSQAGWSTGELFF	TGTGCCAGCAGCCAAGCGGGCTGGAGCACCGGGGAGCTGTTTTTT
TRBJ1-1	TRBV5-8	-	17	-	CASSVRDILLGKTEAFF	TGTGCCAGCAGCGTCCGGGACATCCTCCTCGGAAAGACTGAAGCTTTCTTT
TRBJ1-1	TRBV6-5	TRBD1	14	-	CASSRGQGHTEAFF	TGTGCCAGCAGCCGGGGACAGGGGCACACTGAAGCTTTCTTT
TRBJ1-2	TRBV27	-	13	-	CASSLESGYGYTF	TGTGCCAGCAGTTTAGAGAGCGGGTATGGCTACACCTTC
TRBJ1-1	TRBV9	-	16	-	CASSPPKAGGGTEAFF	TGTGCCAGCAGCCCCCCTAAGGCGGGGGGAGGCACTGAAGCTTTCTTT
TRBJ2-3	TRBV6-6	TRBD2	17	once	CASSPLAGGLRTDTQYF	TGTGCCAGCAGTCCCCTAGCGGGAGGCCTTCGCACAGATACGCAGTATTTT
TRBJ1-1	TRBV7-9	-	12	-	CASSLTDMVAFF	TGTGCCAGCAGCTTGACGGACATGGTAGCTTTCTTT
TRBJ2-5	TRBV6-5	TRBD2	14	-	CASSSSGSGETQYF	TGTGCCAGCAGCTCAAGCGGGAGCGGGGAGACCCAGTACTTC
TRBJ2-7	TRBV27	TRBD2	15	-	CASSLGLAGPYEQYF	TGTGCCAGCAGTCTGGGACTAGCGGGGCCCTACGAGCAGTACTTC
TRBJ2-1	TRBV11-1	TRBD2	14	-	CASTTTSGSHEQFF	TGTGCCAGCACCACGACTAGCGGGAGCCATGAGCAGTTCTTC
TRBJ1-4	TRBV7-2	-	15	-	CASSLVAGSLEKLFF	TGTGCCAGCAGCTTAGTAGCAGGCAGCTTAGAAAAACTGTTTTTT
TRBJ2-7	TRBV19	-	14	once	CASSAASRAHEQYF	TGTGCCAGTAGTGCGGCTAGTCGGGCCCACGAGCAGTACTTC
TRBJ2-2	TRBV19	-	12	-	CATQTGGGELFF	TGTGCCACTCAAACCGGAGGGGGGGAGCTGTTTTTT
TRBJ1-4	TRBV5-4	-	14	-	CASSKGPSDEKLFF	TGTGCCAGCAGCAAGGGACCGTCGGATGAAAAACTGTTTTTT
TRBJ2-7	TRBV27	-	14	-	CASSLRAGVYEQYF	TGTGCCAGCAGTTTAAGGGCTGGGGTTTACGAGCAGTACTTC